These 24 T cell receptor beta chains originate from one sample sequenced in a study of blood T cell repertoires in COVID-19. Clones were read by immunoSEQ multiplex PCR, and TCRdb kept only the in-frame ones, dropping some. The data contain approximately 80,000 clones, about 85% of them singletons. Sequenced material: peripheral blood. All receptors come from a human donor in a cohort sampled during active COVID-19.

The rearrangement uses TRBV27 and TRBJ2-5, with D possibly being TRBD1 (6 bases). The CDR3 consists of 15 residues. V was cut by 0 bases and J by 2 bases, with 10 bases left in between. Germline loops: CDR1 MNHEY, CDR2 SMNVEV (reference sequence). This chain's CDR3 is CASSLSTTGQETQYF. The CDR3 DNA is TGTGCCAGCAGTTTATCCACGACAGGACAAGAGACCCAGTACTTC.

V gene TRBV18 combines with J gene TRBJ2-2; D is perhaps TRBD1 (5 bases). Germline V lookup: CDR1 KGHSH, CDR2 LQKENI. The CDR3 totals 15 residues. V was pared by 3 bases and J by 4 bases, with 12 bases between. The CDR3 loop reads CASSPQGSGTGELFF. DNA of the CDR3: TGTGCCAGCTCACCCCAGGGTTCGGGCACCGGGGAGCTGTTTTTT.

Concerning this clone itself: Other DNA variants within this sample encode the same CDR3. V and J are TRBV11-2 and TRBJ2-7, with D unresolved. The CDR3 is 13 residues long. The V gene's germline CDR1 is SGHAT and CDR2 FQNNGV. V lost 0 bases, J lost 3 bases, and 6 bases lay in between. The CDR3 bases are TGTGCCAGCAGCTTAGATCGAGACTACGAGCAGTACTTC. Translated: CASSLDRDYEQYF.

The chain carries TRBV6-5 and TRBJ2-3; 11 bases fit TRBD2. V lost 5 bases, J lost 1 base, and 2 bases stayed unmatched. The V gene's germline CDR1 is MNHEY and CDR2 SVGAGI. There are 15 residues in the CDR3. In DNA form, the CDR3 reads TGTGCCAGCAGTCAACTAGCGGGGGGCACAGATACGCAGTATTTT. Residues: CASSQLAGGTDTQYF.

The J gene is TRBJ1-6, the V gene TRBV18; D gene unclear. V was clipped by 2 bases and J by 0 bases, with 8 bases between them. Germline assignment: CDR1 KGHSH and CDR2 LQKENI. This CDR3 has 16 residues. CDR3 protein: CASSPGRSSYNSPLHF. CDR3 sequence (DNA): TGTGCCAGCTCACCAGGGCGAAGCTCCTATAATTCACCCCTCCACTTT. The full variable domain, completed using reference TRBV18 and TRBJ1-6, is NAGVMQNPRHLVRRRGQEARLRCSPMKGHSHVYWYRQLPEEGLKFMVYLQKENIIDESGMPKERFSAEFPKEGPSILRIQQVVRGDSAAYFCASSPGRSSYNSPLHFGNGTRLTVT.

V and J are TRBV21-1 and TRBJ2-5; the table's D call of TRBD2 was not tested on the DNA. TRBV21-1 is noted as a pseudogene. CDR3 length equals 15 residues. The CDR3 coding sequence is TGTGCCAGCGGGAGGCGAGCGGGGGGGGTGGAGACCCAGTACTTC. It yields the protein CASGRRAGGVETQYF.

The CDR3 spells CASSRGGEWDTQYF. For the CDR3, the DNA is TGTGCCAGCAGTAGAGGGGGGGAGTGGGATACGCAGTATTTT. The chain recombines TRBV9 with TRBJ2-3; the D gene is possibly TRBD2 (7 bases). CDR3 length equals 14 residues. Germline assignment: CDR1 SGDLS and CDR2 YYNGEE. Trimming pared 5 bases from V and 6 bases from J, leaving 16 bases between. Based on the CDR3 plus reference TRBV9 and TRBJ2-3, the full variable domain is DSGVTQTPKHLITATGQRVTLRCSPRSGDLSVYWYQQSLDQGLQFLIQYYNGEERAKGNILERFSAQQFPDLHSELNLSSLELGDSALYFCASSRGGEWDTQYFGPGTRLTVL.

In its sample, this clone was seen many times. This sequence joins TRBV28 and TRBJ1-2; weak D call: TRBD1 (5 bases). This CDR3 has 16 amino acids. In germline, CDR1 is MDHEN, CDR2 SYDVKM. Trimming pared 8 bases from V and 5 bases from J, leaving 24 bases between. CDR3 DNA: TGTGCCAGCCTAAGTGGACTGGGCGGGGGATCTTATGGCTACACCTTC. It translates to CASLSGLGGGSYGYTF.

This rearrangement joins TRBV4-1 to TRBJ1-5, with TRBD1 matching 7 bases. V dropped 3 bases and J dropped 1; count of bases not matched to a gene: 6. CDR3 length: 16 residues. Germline V gene data show CDR1 as MGHRA and CDR2 as YSYEKL. CDR3 DNA sequence: TGCGCCAGCAGCCACCAACAGGGGCAGAGCAATCAGCCCCAGCATTTT. This codes for CASSHQQGQSNQPQHF.

The rearrangement links TRBV3-1 (or the pseudogene TRBV3-2) to TRBJ2-2, with TRBD1 matching over 9 bases. Trimming removed 4 bases from V and 4 bases from J; junction bases left unmatched: 7. CDR3 length: 16 amino acids. The V gene's germline CDR1 is LGHDT and CDR2 YNNKEL (reference sequence). The CDR3 here is CASSPNRGQGTGELFF. The CDR3 nucleotides read TGTGCCAGCAGCCCAAACAGGGGGCAGGGCACCGGGGAGCTGTTTTTT.

The chain has TRBV28 and TRBJ2-2; 7 bases agree with TRBD2. J lost 6 bases, V lost 6 bases, and 1 base had no gene match. This CDR3 spans 12 amino acids. Looked up from germline, CDR1 is MDHEN and CDR2 is SYDVKM. CDR3 protein: CASRREPGELFF. Here the CDR3 DNA reads TGTGCCAGCAGGCGGGAGCCCGGGGAGCTGTTTTTT.

This rearrangement joins TRBV6-5 to TRBJ1-1; 7 nucleotides line up with TRBD1. This CDR3 is built from 15 residues. J lost 0 bases, V lost 4 bases, and 5 bases had no gene match. Germline CDR1 is MNHEY and CDR2 is SVGAGI. CDR3 residues: CASSSRGVMNTEAFF. As DNA, the CDR3 is TGTGCCAGCAGTTCCAGGGGGGTGATGAACACTGAAGCTTTCTTT.

V is TRBV6-1 and J is TRBJ2-5, with 10 bases matching TRBD1. Germline V gene data show CDR1 as MNHNS and CDR2 as SASEGT. The CDR3 runs 19 residues. With 1 base clipped from V and 7 bases from J, the junction kept 18 bases outside the gene matches. As DNA, the CDR3 is TGTGCCAGCAGTGAAGGGTCCGGACAGGGGGTAAGGGGGCGATTGACCCAGTACTTC. Its protein product is CASSEGSGQGVRGRLTQYF.

This rearrangement joins TRBV7-9 to TRBJ2-3; 7 nucleotides align to TRBD1. The CDR3 has 14 amino acids. Germline CDR1 is SEHNR and CDR2 is FQNEAQ (reference sequence). With V trimmed by 7 bases and J by 2 bases, 6 bases remained unmatched. In nucleotides, the CDR3 is TGTGCCAGCACAGGGACAGCTTCCACAGATACGCAGTATTTT. It is translated as CASTGTASTDTQYF.

V gene TRBV6-2 or TRBV6-3 combines with J gene TRBJ1-1, with 10 nucleotides matching TRBD1. The V segment lost 5 bases and the J segment 3 bases; nucleotides outside the gene matches: 9. Germline assignment: CDR1 MNHEY and CDR2 SVGEGT. This CDR3 is 16 amino acids long. The CDR3 spells CASSHGTDRGHTEAFF. In DNA form, the CDR3 reads TGTGCCAGCAGTCACGGAACCGACAGGGGGCACACTGAAGCTTTCTTT.

This sequence joins TRBV28 and TRBJ1-5, with D possibly matching TRBD1 (5 bases). Deletions cut 3 bases from V and 7 bases from J, with 16 bases between. The CDR3 contains 15 residues. Germline V gives CDR1 MDHEN, CDR2 SYDVKM. This CDR3 reads CASSFDSRAGQPQHF. CDR3 in DNA: TGTGCCAGCAGTTTCGACAGCCGGGCAGGGCAGCCCCAGCATTTT.

In its sample, this clone was seen a few times. The rearrangement joins TRBV2 to TRBJ1-3, with D unresolved. Germline V gene sequence: CDR1 SNHLY, CDR2 FYNNEI. Trimming stripped 8 bases from V and 1 base from J, with 9 bases between. CDR3 length equals 13 residues. CDR3 region: CASSPDSGNTIYF. CDR3 bases: TGTGCCAGCTCGCCAGATTCTGGAAACACCATATATTTT.

This chain connects TRBV29-1 to TRBJ1-2, with no clear D. The CDR3 length is 11 residues. Germline V gene lookup returns CDR1 SQVTM and CDR2 ANQGSEA. Trimming removed 6 bases from V and 4 bases from J, with 9 bases in between. The CDR3 loop is CSVRGIYGYTF. In nucleotides, the CDR3 is TGCAGCGTCCGAGGGATCTATGGCTACACCTTC. The full variable domain, with the rest looked up from reference TRBV29-1 and TRBJ1-2, is SAVISQKPSRDICQRGTSLTIQCQVDSQVTMMFWYRQQPGQSLTLIATANQGSEATYESGFVIDKFPISRPNLTFSTLTVSNMSPEDSSIYLCSVRGIYGYTFGSGTRLTVV.

The chain employs TRBV5-1 and TRBJ2-5; D is undetermined. The V end lost 0 bases, the J end lost 5 bases, and 11 bases lay between the germline ends. The length of the CDR3 is 14 residues. Germline V gene sequence: CDR1 SGHRS, CDR2 YFSETQ. The CDR3 DNA reads as TGCGCCAGCAGCTTGGCCTTGGTCCGGGAGACCCAGTACTTC. Translating it yields CASSLALVRETQYF.

The J gene is TRBJ2-1, the V gene TRBV27; TRBD1 matches 9 bases. V lost 1 base and J lost 1; bases outside the gene matches: 2. Germline V gives CDR1 MNHEY, CDR2 SMNVEV (reference sequence). The CDR3 extends over 16 amino acids. As DNA, the CDR3 is TGTGCCAGCAGTTTATTCGGACAGGGGTCCTACAATGAGCAGTTCTTC. As protein: CASSLFGQGSYNEQFF.

The chain has TRBV4-1 and TRBJ1-2; maybe TRBD1 (6 bases). The V end was cut by 5 bases, the J end by 4 bases, with 20 bases between. CDR3 length: 16 amino acids. The germline V gene encodes CDR1 MGHRA and CDR2 YSYEKL. CDR3 nucleotides: TGCGCCAGCAGCTTCCGGCGGGCTAGGGGGGGCTATGGCTACACCTTC. Encoded protein: CASSFRRARGGYGYTF.

This clone came up once. The chain has TRBV7-9 and TRBJ2-7; D is possibly TRBD2 (7 bases). Germline V gene lookup returns CDR1 SEHNR and CDR2 FQNEAQ (reference sequence). This CDR3 has 14 amino acids. Trimming took 5 bases from V and 5 from J, leaving 16 bases between them. The CDR3 sequence is CASSREVGGHEQYF. The CDR3 nucleotides read TGTGCCAGCAGCCGGGAGGTGGGGGGCCACGAGCAGTACTTC.

This clone was observed once. V usage is TRBV4-2 and J usage is TRBJ2-7; no clear D gene. Per the germline V gene, CDR1 is LGHNA and CDR2 is YNFKEQ. Trimming pared 0 bases from V and 0 bases from J, leaving 9 bases between. The CDR3 is 15 residues long. The CDR3 protein is CASSQDTVSSYEQYF. CDR3 in DNA: TGTGCCAGCAGCCAAGATACGGTGAGCTCCTACGAGCAGTACTTC.

The chain has TRBV11-2 and TRBJ2-7, with 7 bases aligning to TRBD2. The J segment lost 2 bases and the V segment lost 5 bases, leaving 6 bases of the junction unmatched. The CDR3 loop spans 14 amino acids. Germline V CDR1 and CDR2: SGHAT, FQNNGV. CDR3 DNA: TGTGCCAGCAGCCGGACTAGGAATACCTACGAGCAGTACTTC. Protein: CASSRTRNTYEQYF.